This TCR beta chain was captured by sequencing in a study of T cells in Graves' hyperthyroidism and ophthalmopathy. Overall study findings and caveats: Blood also held most thyroid clonotypes expanded beyond 0.001. In simple terms, a model built on 13 V-J features told ophthalmopathy apart from stable hyperthyroidism.

With 4 bases removed from V and 8 bases from J, the gap between germline ends came to 14 bases. The germline V gene encodes CDR1 SNHLY and CDR2 FYNNEI. The CDR3 has 14 amino acids. The investigators amplified TCR beta CDR3 regions from RNA transcripts. When the TCR CDR3 underwent first-round RT-PCR, the HTBI primer set was used. TCRdb processed the multiplex PCR reads anew with MiXCR; each CDR3 protein has one entry. Here the sample spans a few hundred thousand distinct CDR3 sequences, less than 20% being singletons. A note on this clonotype: The antigen is undetermined.

The chain employs TRBV2 and TRBJ1-4; possibly TRBD1 for D (5 bases). The source of this sequence is a woman between 18 and 29 years old with Graves' hyperthyroidism that later progressed to Graves' ophthalmopathy. The material sequenced was blood. CDR3 residues: CASSAPGLEEKLFF. The CDR3 region has the DNA TGTGCCAGCAGTGCGCCAGGGCTTGAAGAAAAACTGTTTTTT.